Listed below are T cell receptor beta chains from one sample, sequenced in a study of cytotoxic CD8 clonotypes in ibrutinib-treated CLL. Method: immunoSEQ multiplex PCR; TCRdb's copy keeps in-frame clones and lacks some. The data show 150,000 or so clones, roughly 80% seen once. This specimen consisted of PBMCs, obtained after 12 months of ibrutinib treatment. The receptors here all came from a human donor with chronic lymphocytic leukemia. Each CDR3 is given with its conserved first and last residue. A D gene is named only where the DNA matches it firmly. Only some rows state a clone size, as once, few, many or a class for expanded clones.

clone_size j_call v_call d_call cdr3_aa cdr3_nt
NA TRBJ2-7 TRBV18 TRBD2 CASSPQTSGTLYEQYF TGTGCCAGCTCACCACAAACTAGCGGGACTCTTTACGAGCAGTACTTC
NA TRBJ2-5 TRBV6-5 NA CASSYRPGLGPETQYF TGTGCCAGCAGTTACCGGCCGGGGTTGGGTCCGGAGACCCAGTACTTC
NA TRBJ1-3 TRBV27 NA CASSLRSGNTIYF TGTGCCAGCAGTTTGAGGTCAGGAAACACCATATATTTT
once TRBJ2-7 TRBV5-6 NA CASSLEGRQYF TGTGCCAGCAGCTTGGAGGGGAGGCAGTACTTC
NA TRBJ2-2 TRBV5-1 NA CASSSDSVGELFF TGCGCCAGCAGCTCCGACAGTGTCGGGGAGCTGTTTTTT
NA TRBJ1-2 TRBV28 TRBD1 CASIDRGRGDYGYTF TGTGCCAGCATCGACAGGGGGCGCGGGGACTATGGCTACACCTTC
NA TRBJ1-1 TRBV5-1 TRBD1 CASSLSGTGDEAFF TGCGCCAGCAGCTTATCCGGGACAGGGGATGAAGCTTTCTTT
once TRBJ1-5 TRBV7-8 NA CASSYPGGSNQPQHF TGTGCCAGCAGCTACCCGGGCGGGAGCAATCAGCCCCAGCATTTT
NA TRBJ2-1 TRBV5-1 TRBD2 CASSLASFNSGRVEFF TGCGCCAGCAGCTTGGCCAGTTTTAATAGCGGGAGGGTAGAGTTCTTC
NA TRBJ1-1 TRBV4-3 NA CASSQDRGAEAFF TGCGCCAGCAGCCAGGATAGGGGTGCTGAAGCTTTCTTT